Shown below are 11 T cell receptor beta chains from a single sample sequenced in a study of siplizumab effects on memory and regulatory T cells. Libraries were prepared by immunoSEQ multiplex PCR; TCRdb keeps only in-frame clonotypes and omits some of them. The data contain about 62,000 clones, 65% to 80% of them singletons. Sequencing was done on a sample of memory CD4+ T cells sorted from blood. The receptors derive from a human donor in good health.

The chain combines TRBV7-2 with TRBJ2-3; 13 bases align to TRBD2. The CDR3 runs 16 residues. Trimming removed 5 bases from V and 1 base from J; junction bases left unmatched: 3. The V gene's germline CDR1 is SGHTA and CDR2 FQGNSA. The CDR3 sequence: CASSHGTSGGTDTQYF. DNA of the CDR3: TGTGCCAGCAGCCATGGGACTAGCGGGGGCACAGATACGCAGTATTTT.

The chain combines TRBV5-1 with TRBJ1-2, with TRBD1 matching 7 bases. The CDR3 spans 16 residues. V was pared by 0 bases and J by 0 bases, with 5 bases of the junction left unmatched. Per the germline V gene, CDR1 is SGHRS and CDR2 is YFSETQ. The CDR3, as DNA: TGCGCCAGCAGCTTGGGGGACAGTCTGGCTAACTATGGCTACACCTTC. The encoded protein is CASSLGDSLANYGYTF.

This clone was seen a handful of times. This chain joins TRBV30 and TRBJ2-3; 9 bases are shared with TRBD2. Losses at the gene ends were 4 bases for V and 8 bases for J; bases not matched to a gene: 10. This CDR3 region has 14 residues. The germline V gene has CDR1 GTSNPN and CDR2 SVGIG (reference sequence). The CDR3 sequence is CAWKGGGAVVTQYF. Here the CDR3 DNA reads TGTGCCTGGAAGGGCGGGGGGGCCGTTGTTACGCAGTATTTT.

The rearrangement joins TRBV4-2 to TRBJ1-2; tentative D call: TRBD1 (6 bases). V was clipped by 5 bases and J by 4 bases, with 20 bases between them. CDR1 is LGHNA, CDR2 YNFKEQ, per germline. CDR3 length: 16 amino acids. The CDR3 DNA is TGTGCCAGCAGCGAGTCGGGGGCAGGGGACATCTATGGCTACACCTTC. Amino acids: CASSESGAGDIYGYTF.

The J gene is TRBJ1-1, the V gene TRBV15; no reliable D call. V lost 1 base and J lost 0, with 6 bases in between. CDR1 is LNHNV and CDR2 is YYDKDF in the germline V gene (reference sequence). CDR3 length: 14 residues. This chain's CDR3 is CATSRGTVNTEAFF. Here the CDR3 DNA reads TGTGCCACCAGCAGAGGGACCGTGAACACTGAAGCTTTCTTT.

With respect to this clone: One end of the junction fails to match germline, which may point to a read error. The V and J genes are TRBV7-2 and TRBJ1-2; D unresolved. The CDR3 has 13 amino acids. Germline V CDR1 and CDR2: SGHTA, FQGNSA. This CDR3 reads CASSQGWGEGYTF. DNA for the CDR3: TGCGCCAGCAGCCAAGGGTGGGGAGAAGGCTACACCTTC.

This rearrangement joins TRBV5-3 to TRBJ2-7; tentative D call: TRBD1 (5 bases). TRBV5-3 is an open reading frame, and its role is uncertain. This CDR3 comprises 13 residues. Trimming took 1 base from V and 6 from J, leaving 11 bases between them. DNA for the CDR3: TGTGCCAGAAGCTTGCTAGGACACGTCGAGCAGTACTTC. Its translation is CARSLLGHVEQYF.

The chain has TRBV25-1 and TRBJ2-7; 8 bases map to TRBD1. This CDR3 spans 14 amino acids. The germline V gene encodes CDR1 MGHDK and CDR2 SYGVNS. Trimming removed 8 bases from V and 5 bases from J; junction bases left unmatched: 11. The CDR3 here is CASQSGGAFHEQYF. CDR3 nucleotide sequence: TGTGCCAGCCAATCAGGGGGCGCATTCCACGAGCAGTACTTC.

This clone was detected only a few times. The V gene is TRBV7-6, the J gene TRBJ1-2; perhaps TRBD1 as D (6 bases). The germline V gene has CDR1 SGHVS and CDR2 FNYEAQ. The CDR3 contains 13 residues. V lost 6 bases, J lost 8 bases, and 16 bases lay in between. This CDR3 reads CASRGLNRDGYTF. DNA of the CDR3: TGTGCCAGCAGGGGCTTAAACAGGGACGGCTACACCTTC.

The gene calls are TRBV7-2 and TRBJ2-3; D remains ambiguous. The V and J ends lost 7 bases and 5 bases respectively, with 13 bases between them. Germline assignment: CDR1 SGHTA and CDR2 FQGNSA. The CDR3 contains 13 residues. CDR3: CASTAFVEDTQYF. The DNA for the CDR3 is TGTGCCAGCACCGCCTTCGTCGAAGATACGCAGTATTTT.

The chain uses TRBV30 and TRBJ2-3, with 9 nucleotides matching TRBD1. CDR1 is GTSNPN, CDR2 SVGIG, per germline (reference sequence). Trimming took 1 base from V and 5 from J; bases not matched to a gene: 4. The CDR3 has 14 amino acids. CDR3 sequence (DNA): TGTGCCTGGAGTGGGGGACAGGGCCGAGATACGCAGTATTTT. Protein product: CAWSGGQGRDTQYF.